Described below is a single T cell receptor (beta chain) sequence and its context. Its antigen has not been determined. No much larger clone exists at a distance of one base, and base qualities are not known. The record originates from a study of CD8 T cells in Susac syndrome (dated by TCRdb to between 2019 and 2020). For context, the study as a whole: Whether CD8+ T cell activation and differentiation in Susac syndrome was antigen driven was tested using repertoire sequencing. The study compared CD8+ T cell repertoire clonality among 12 healthy donors, 14 Susac syndrome patients and approximately 16 multiple sclerosis patients.

Results and caveats for the whole study, not just this receptor: The number of individuals in the TCR sequencing and HLA analysis was recognized as being relatively small.

RNA was extracted with the RNeasy kit and roughly 0.5 to 1 ug was reverse transcribed using random hexamers. The immunoSEQ multiplex PCR assay, which covers 54 Vbeta and 13 Jbeta segments, was used to amplify TCR beta CDR3 regions. PCR amplification bias was corrected using a synthetic template baseline for primer optimization and computational correction. Per the authors' processing: Only productive sequences were kept, with reads annotated to V, D and J genes according to IMGT and analyzed in immunoSEQ Analyzer. Clonality was calculated as one minus the Shannon entropy normalized by log2 of the number of productive unique sequences. For each patient and control, public and private clones were evaluated within the 100 most prevalent clones. Susac-specific clones were defined as absent from healthy and MS cohorts, 1052 published viral clones and other ImmuneACCESS disease sequences. The public reads were run again by TCRdb, first through fastp at Q25 and then through MiXCR, and only productive beta chains were kept. Each record represents a unique CDR3 protein, reported with the most common genes and DNA among its rows. Here the V and J calls rest on TCRdb's processing, not on the authors' analysis. Here the sample has 100,000 to 150,000 distinct CDR3 sequences; approximately 79% occur a single time. Jointly, the top ten make up around 0.49% of the sample.

Peripheral blood CD8+ and CD4+ T cells from healthy donors, Susac syndrome patients and multiple sclerosis patients were profiled using high-throughput TCR beta sequencing. Treatment-naive patients with stable or active relapsing-remitting disease fulfilling revised McDonald criteria were used as multiple sclerosis controls. CD8+ TEMRA cells were enriched by FACS, while bulk CD8+ and CD4+ T cells were purified by magnetic negative isolation. Blood was drawn into EDTA tubes, processed within 24 hours, and PBMCs were isolated by density gradient centrifugation. PBMCs destined for TCR sequencing were cryopreserved in liquid nitrogen and later thawed in a 37 °C water bath. The sorted or isolated CD4+, CD8+ and CD8+ TEMRA cells reached a purity of at least 90%. Including cysteine and phenylalanine, the CDR3 has 15 amino acids. This entry keeps only the CDR3 DNA: 45 bases, framed from base 1. The germline V end is reduced by 3 bases and the J end by 7 bases; junction bases left unmatched: 6.

This clonotype originated in a human donor with multiple sclerosis. The sequencing input was CD8+ T cells from PBMCs. The V and J segments used are TRBV12-3 or TRBV12-4 and TRBJ1-2, and 12 junctional nucleotides match TRBD1. The CDR3 amino acid sequence is: CASSLRDRGLRGYTF. The DNA reads TGTGCCAGCAGTTTGAGGGACAGGGGGCTACGTGGCTACACCTTC.